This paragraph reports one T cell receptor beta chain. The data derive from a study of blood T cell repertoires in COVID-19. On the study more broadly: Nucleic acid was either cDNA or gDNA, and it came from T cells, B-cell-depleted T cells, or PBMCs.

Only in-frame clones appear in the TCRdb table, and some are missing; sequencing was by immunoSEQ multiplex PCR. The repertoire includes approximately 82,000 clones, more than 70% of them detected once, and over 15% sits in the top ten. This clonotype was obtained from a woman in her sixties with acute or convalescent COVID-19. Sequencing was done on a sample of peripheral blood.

The CDR3 protein is CASSYSGLRGGNTIYF. As DNA, the CDR3 is TGTGCCAGCAGTTACTCGGGTCTCCGGGGGGGAAACACCATATATTTT. This chain links TRBV6-5 with TRBJ1-3, with D tentatively TRBD1 (5 bases). There are 16 residues in the CDR3. V lost 0 bases to trimming and J lost 4 bases, with 13 bases between them. Germline-derived CDR1 and CDR2 are MNHEY and SVGAGI.